This entry lists 32 T cell receptor beta chains sequenced from one sample in a study of identical twins. MiXCR, run by TCRdb on the 5' RACE reads, gives a single entry per CDR3 protein. The sample has roughly 690,000 distinct CDR3 sequences; around 21% are singletons. The data also belong to a second study, concerning T cells expressing NK-cell markers.

What was sequenced was PBMCs. The origin of the receptors is a woman younger than 35 in good health.

The J gene is TRBJ2-1, the V gene TRBV7-8; TRBD1 matches 7 bases. Germline V CDR1 and CDR2: SGHVS, FQNEAQ. This CDR3 comprises 14 residues. Unmatched junction bases numbered 4, after V lost 5 bases and J lost 3 bases. As DNA, the CDR3 is TGTGCCAGCAGCCCCTGGGACAGCTACAATGAGCAGTTCTTC. Its translation: CASSPWDSYNEQFF.

V usage is TRBV20-1 and J usage is TRBJ2-2; TRBD2 aligns across 8 bases. Germline CDR1 and CDR2: DFQATT and SNEGSKA (reference sequence). Trimming cost V 0 bases and J 4 bases; bases outside gene matches: 7. The length of the CDR3 is 16 residues. CDR3 nucleotide sequence: TGCAGTGCTAGAGATCCGAAGCGGGAGACCACCGGGGAGCTGTTTTTT. Translating it yields CSARDPKRETTGELFF.

This clonotype was counted between two and nine times. The genes are TRBV12-3 or TRBV12-4 and TRBJ2-3, with 11 bases that match TRBD2. With 7 bases clipped from V and 8 bases from J, the junction kept 11 bases outside the gene matches. CDR3 length: 15 amino acids. This CDR3 is CASIRSGRAIGTQYF. The CDR3 nucleotides read TGTGCCAGCATCCGTAGCGGGAGGGCCATTGGTACGCAGTATTTT.

This chain uses TRBV20-1 with TRBJ2-7; 7 bases are shared with TRBD1. CDR3 length equals 15 residues. With V trimmed by 2 bases and J by 4 bases, 11 bases remained unmatched. Looked up from germline, CDR1 is DFQATT and CDR2 is SNEGSKA (reference sequence). The CDR3 protein is CSARPPTGKRYEQYF. The CDR3 coding sequence is TGCAGTGCTAGACCTCCGACAGGGAAGCGGTACGAGCAGTACTTC.

The V call is TRBV12-3 or TRBV12-4, the J call TRBJ2-7; possibly TRBD2 for D (6 bases). Trimming took off 2 bases at V and 7 bases at J, with 9 bases between the two ends. The CDR3 has 12 residues. CDR3: CASSLFGGEQYF. The CDR3 DNA follows: TGTGCCAGCAGTTTATTCGGGGGAGAGCAGTACTTC.

This clonotype was detected only a few times. This sequence joins TRBV9 and TRBJ2-1; 9 nucleotides match TRBD2. V was clipped by 7 bases and J by 8 bases; unmatched bases: 16. From germline, CDR1 is SGDLS and CDR2 YYNGEE. This CDR3 spans 16 amino acids. The CDR3 sequence is CASGYHLREGRHEQFF. The CDR3, as DNA: TGTGCCAGCGGTTACCACTTGCGGGAGGGCCGCCATGAGCAGTTCTTC.

This clonotype was picked up a small number of times. The CDR3 DNA reads as TGTGCCACTAAGCGGTCTGTCGAAGGCGAGCAGTACTTC. Amino acid sequence: CATKRSVEGEQYF. The chain uses TRBV10-3 and TRBJ2-7, with D perhaps TRBD2 (5 bases). Germline V gene sequence: CDR1 ENHRY, CDR2 SYGVKD. With 10 bases removed from V and 6 bases from J, the gap between germline ends came to 19 bases. The CDR3 runs 13 residues.

This chain joins TRBV7-2 and TRBJ2-2; D gene unclear. The V gene's germline CDR1 is SGHTA and CDR2 FQGNSA. V shed 5 bases and J shed 4 bases, with 11 bases lying between them. The CDR3 is 14 amino acids. The CDR3 DNA reads TGTGCCAGCAGCCTAGACACTTTCACCGGGGAGCTGTTTTTT. This gives the protein CASSLDTFTGELFF. Filled out from reference TRBV7-2 and TRBJ2-2, the complete variable domain reads GAGVSQSPSNKVTEKGKDVELRCDPISGHTALYWYRQSLGQGLEFLIYFQGNSAPDKSGLPSDRFSAERTGGSVSTLTIQRTQQEDSAVYLCASSLDTFTGELFFGEGSRLTVL.

This clonotype came up a few times. This rearrangement joins TRBV9 to TRBJ2-7; possibly TRBD1 or TRBD2 for D (6 bases each). Germline values: CDR1 SGDLS, CDR2 YYNGEE. V was clipped by 3 bases and J by 2 bases, with 12 bases between them. The CDR3 consists of 14 residues. CDR3 coding DNA: TGTGCCAGCAGCGAGAGGGGGGAAACCTACGAGCAGTACTTC. This sequence encodes CASSERGETYEQYF. The variable domain in full, with the rest retrieved from reference TRBV9 and TRBJ2-7, is DSGVTQTPKHLITATGQRVTLRCSPRSGDLSVYWYQQSLDQGLQFLIQYYNGEERAKGNILERFSAQQFPDLHSELNLSSLELGDSALYFCASSERGETYEQYFGPGTRLTVT.

This clonotype was recorded at least ten times. The chain couples TRBV19 to TRBJ2-6; TRBD1 agrees at 9 bases. V dropped 3 bases and J dropped 0; count of bases not matched to a gene: 6. Germline-derived CDR1 and CDR2 are LNHDA and SQIVND (reference sequence). CDR3 length: 18 amino acids. Here the CDR3 reads CASSIRTGVLSGANVLTF. The CDR3 nucleotides are TGTGCCAGTAGTATCCGGACAGGGGTCCTCTCTGGGGCCAACGTCCTGACTTTC.

The chain links TRBV2 to TRBJ1-5; maybe TRBD1 (6 bases). Germline CDR1 reads SNHLY; CDR2 reads FYNNEI. Deletions cut 6 bases from V and 3 bases from J, with 9 bases between. The length of the CDR3 is 13 residues. The chain's CDR3 is CASREGVNQPQHF. CDR3 sequence (DNA): TGTGCCAGCAGGGAGGGGGTCAATCAGCCCCAGCATTTT.

The rearrangement joins TRBV4-2 to TRBJ2-7; TRBD1 agrees at 9 bases. This CDR3 is 16 amino acids long. Germline CDR1 reads LGHNA; CDR2 reads YNFKEQ. V shed 0 bases and J 7 bases; nucleotides not matched to a gene: 10. The CDR3 DNA reads as TGTGCCAGCAGCCAAGACCTGGGGACAGGGCCCCAAGAGCAGTACTTC. Translated, it gives CASSQDLGTGPQEQYF.

The chain is built from TRBV10-3 and TRBJ2-7; D not certain. The CDR3 is made up of 11 amino acids. Germline CDR1 reads ENHRY; CDR2 reads SYGVKD. Between the trimmed V and J ends, which lost 6 bases and 5 bases, there was a span of 8 bases. CDR3 DNA: TGTGCCATCAGGGGAACAGACGAGCAGTACTTC. It is translated as CAIRGTDEQYF.

CDR3 bases: TGTGCCAGCAGTTCGACAGGGACATTTGGCGGCTACACCTTC. Amino acid sequence: CASSSTGTFGGYTF. V gene TRBV6-5 combines with J gene TRBJ1-2; TRBD1 matches at 7 bases. The CDR3 spans 14 residues. J gave up 8 bases and V 4 bases, and 10 bases lay outside the gene matches. Germline V gives CDR1 MNHEY, CDR2 SVGAGI.

This clonotype appeared a few times. The chain recombines TRBV29-1 with TRBJ2-7; no definite D call. The CDR3 runs to 11 residues. The V gene's germline CDR1 is SQVTM and CDR2 ANQGSEA. V lost 4 bases and J 1 base, leaving 5 bases between the germline ends. The CDR3 region is CSVVRSYEQYF. The CDR3 DNA is TGCAGCGTTGTCAGGTCCTACGAGCAGTACTTC.

This clonotype was counted a few times. The J gene is TRBJ1-1, the V gene TRBV5-5; D perhaps matches TRBD1 (6 bases). The ends were cut back, 6 bases at V and 11 bases at J, with 17 bases in the middle. Germline V gene lookup returns CDR1 SGHKS and CDR2 YYEKEE (reference sequence). The CDR3 extends over 12 amino acids. CDR3 amino acids: CASTLNREGAFF. For the CDR3, the DNA is TGTGCCAGCACCCTGAACAGGGAAGGGGCTTTCTTT.

This chain links TRBV5-1 with TRBJ2-7; tentative D call: TRBD1 (5 bases). Trimming took 4 bases from V and 2 from J, leaving 10 bases between them. Germline V gene data show CDR1 as SGHRS and CDR2 as YFSETQ. This CDR3 contains 13 residues. The CDR3 bases are TGCGCCAGCAGCACCGGACATCCCTACGAGCAGTACTTC. It translates to CASSTGHPYEQYF. Complete variable domain (other parts from reference TRBV5-1 and TRBJ2-7): KAGVTQTPRYLIKTRGQQVTLSCSPISGHRSVSWYQQTPGQGLQFLFEYFSETQRNKGNFPGRFSGRQFSNSRSEMNVSTLELGDSALYLCASSTGHPYEQYFGPGTRLTVT.

This clonotype has only a few counts. This chain connects TRBV20-1 to TRBJ2-1, with 8 nucleotides matching TRBD2. The CDR3 loop spans 15 amino acids. With 1 base clipped from V and 6 bases from J, the junction kept 8 bases outside the gene matches. In germline, CDR1 is DFQATT, CDR2 SNEGSKA (reference sequence). The CDR3 DNA reads as TGCAGTGCTAGAGGCCAGACTAGCGAAGGCAATGAGCAGTTCTTC. Translation: CSARGQTSEGNEQFF.

The gene calls are TRBV15 and TRBJ2-7, with TRBD1 as a possible D gene (6 bases). V was trimmed by 1 base and J by 3 bases, leaving 16 bases between them. The CDR3 runs 16 residues. Germline V gene lookup returns CDR1 LNHNV and CDR2 YYDKDF (reference sequence). CDR3 protein: CATSRARLDSGYEQYF. The CDR3 DNA is TGTGCCACCAGCAGAGCACGTTTGGACAGCGGCTACGAGCAGTACTTC. The full variable domain, its missing parts supplied by reference TRBV15 and TRBJ2-7, is DAMVIQNPRYQVTQFGKPVTLSCSQTLNHNVMYWYQQKSSQAPKLLFHYYDKDFNNEADTPDNFQSRRPNTSFCFLDIRSPGLGDTAMYLCATSRARLDSGYEQYFGPGTRLTVT.

This clonotype has only a few counts. This chain uses TRBV20-1 with TRBJ2-4; D is ambiguous. This CDR3 comprises 12 residues. CDR1 and CDR2 from the germline V gene are DFQATT and SNEGSKA (reference sequence). V lost 0 bases, J lost 6 bases, and 6 bases lay in between. The chain's CDR3 is CSARDLLNIQYF. The CDR3 bases are TGCAGTGCTAGAGACCTCCTAAACATTCAGTACTTC.

This clonotype has only a few counts. The rearrangement links TRBV9 to TRBJ1-1, with unresolved D. The germline gives CDR1 SGDLS, CDR2 YYNGEE. With 3 bases removed from V and 6 bases from J, the gap between germline ends came to 18 bases. The CDR3 totals 15 residues. The DNA for the CDR3 is TGTGCCAGCAGCGCGGCGGCGGGGATGAGCCCTGAAGCTTTCTTT. As protein: CASSAAAGMSPEAFF.

The chain has TRBV29-1 and TRBJ2-1; no clear D gene. CDR1 SQVTM and CDR2 ANQGSEA come from the germline V gene. This CDR3 has 12 residues. With 5 bases removed from V and 5 bases from J, the gap between germline ends came to 10 bases. DNA for the CDR3: TGCAGCGTTCAGTGGGTGCACAATGAGCAGTTCTTC. Translation: CSVQWVHNEQFF.

This clonotype was seen ten or more times. The chain uses TRBV29-1 and TRBJ1-2; 7 bases line up with TRBD1. Losses at the gene ends were 5 bases for V and 4 bases for J; bases not matched to a gene: 4. This CDR3 has 12 amino acids. The germline gives CDR1 SQVTM, CDR2 ANQGSEA. CDR3 nucleotide sequence: TGCAGCGTTCTGGACAGGAGCTATGGCTACACCTTC. This encodes CSVLDRSYGYTF.

The CDR3 sequence: CASSLDGQGGTDTQYF. CDR3 nucleotides: TGCGCCAGCAGCTTGGATGGACAGGGGGGCACAGATACGCAGTATTTT. The genes are TRBV5-1 and TRBJ2-3; 10 positions agree with TRBD1. Losses at the gene ends were 0 bases for V and 1 base for J; bases not matched to a gene: 2. The CDR3 is 16 residues long. The germline V gene has CDR1 SGHRS and CDR2 YFSETQ.

This rearrangement joins TRBV20-1 to TRBJ2-3; 7 nucleotides align to TRBD2. Unmatched junction bases numbered 19, after V lost 7 bases and J lost 0 bases. The germline V gene has CDR1 DFQATT and CDR2 SNEGSKA (reference sequence). The CDR3 contains 18 residues. This chain's CDR3 is CSVPSLASGKPSTDTQYF. CDR3 nucleotides: TGCAGTGTCCCATCCTTGGCTAGCGGCAAGCCTAGCACAGATACGCAGTATTTT.

The chain has TRBV4-2 and TRBJ2-1, with TRBD2 matching over 10 bases. Germline CDR1 LGHNA, CDR2 YNFKEQ. This CDR3 region has 19 residues. V dropped 4 bases and J dropped 1; count of bases not matched to a gene: 13. The CDR3 is CASSPIERFSGGSYNEQFF. In DNA, the CDR3 is TGTGCCAGCAGCCCCATCGAACGTTTTAGCGGGGGGTCCTACAATGAGCAGTTCTTC.

V and J are TRBV29-1 and TRBJ2-2; the D gene could be TRBD1 or TRBD2 (5 bases each). Trimming stripped 3 bases from V and 4 bases from J, with 6 bases between. CDR1 and CDR2 (germline): SQVTM, ANQGSEA. The CDR3 contains 12 residues. The CDR3: CSVERGTGELFF. CDR3 coding DNA: TGCAGCGTTGAGAGGGGCACCGGGGAGCTGTTTTTT.

This clonotype was recorded a few times. The CDR3 protein is CAIREQTTGFYEQYF. The CDR3 DNA reads TGTGCCATCAGGGAGCAGACCACAGGGTTCTACGAGCAGTACTTC. The rearrangement uses TRBV10-3 and TRBJ2-7, with D possibly TRBD1 on 6 matching bases. Germline CDR1 is ENHRY and CDR2 is SYGVKD. V lost 6 bases and J 3 bases, leaving 18 bases between the germline ends. The CDR3 has 15 residues.

The rearrangement uses TRBV5-1 and TRBJ2-7, with TRBD2 matching over 13 bases. Germline V gene data show CDR1 as SGHRS and CDR2 as YFSETQ. The CDR3 covers 15 residues. V shed 6 bases, J shed 3 bases, and the junction held 6 bases outside the gene matches. This CDR3 is CASKGGLAGVYEQYF. The CDR3 DNA reads TGCGCCAGCAAGGGAGGACTAGCGGGAGTCTACGAGCAGTACTTC.

The chain employs TRBV20-1 and TRBJ2-7, with a possible D match to TRBD2 (5 bases). The V and J ends lost 1 base and 4 bases respectively, with 11 bases between them. Germline CDR1 DFQATT, CDR2 SNEGSKA (reference sequence). There are 13 residues in the CDR3. The DNA for the CDR3 is TGCAGTGCTAGAGCTGGTCGGGGTTACGAGCAGTACTTC. It translates to CSARAGRGYEQYF.

This clonotype turned up a few times. The chain recombines TRBV12-3 or TRBV12-4 with TRBJ2-7, with D perhaps matching TRBD2 (6 bases). Trimming left V 1 base short and J 7 bases short, with 14 bases between. The CDR3 spans 14 residues. DNA for the CDR3: TGTGCCAGCAGTTTAGGGGACTCCCTAGGTGAGCAGTACTTC. It specifies CASSLGDSLGEQYF.

This sequence joins TRBV30 and TRBJ1-2; D is undetermined. V was cut by 0 bases and J by 2 bases, with 7 bases left in between. The germline CDR1 and CDR2 sequences are GTSNPN and SVGIG (reference sequence). This CDR3 spans 13 amino acids. The CDR3 loop reads CAWSVKGNYGYTF. DNA of the CDR3: TGTGCCTGGAGTGTGAAAGGGAACTATGGCTACACCTTC.